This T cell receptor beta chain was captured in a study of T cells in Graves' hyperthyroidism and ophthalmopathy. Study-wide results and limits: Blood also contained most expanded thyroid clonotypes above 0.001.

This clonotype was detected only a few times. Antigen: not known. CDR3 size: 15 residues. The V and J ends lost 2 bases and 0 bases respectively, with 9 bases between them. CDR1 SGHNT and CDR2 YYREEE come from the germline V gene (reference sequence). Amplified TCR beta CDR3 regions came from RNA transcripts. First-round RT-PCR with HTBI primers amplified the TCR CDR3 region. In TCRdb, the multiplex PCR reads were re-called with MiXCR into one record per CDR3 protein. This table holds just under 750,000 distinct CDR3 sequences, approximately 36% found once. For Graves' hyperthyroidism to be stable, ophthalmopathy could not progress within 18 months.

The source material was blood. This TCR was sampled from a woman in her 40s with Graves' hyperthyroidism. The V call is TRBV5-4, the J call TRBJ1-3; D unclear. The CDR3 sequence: CASSLVGPSGNTIYF. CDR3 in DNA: TGTGCCAGCAGCTTAGTTGGACCCTCTGGAAACACCATATATTTT.